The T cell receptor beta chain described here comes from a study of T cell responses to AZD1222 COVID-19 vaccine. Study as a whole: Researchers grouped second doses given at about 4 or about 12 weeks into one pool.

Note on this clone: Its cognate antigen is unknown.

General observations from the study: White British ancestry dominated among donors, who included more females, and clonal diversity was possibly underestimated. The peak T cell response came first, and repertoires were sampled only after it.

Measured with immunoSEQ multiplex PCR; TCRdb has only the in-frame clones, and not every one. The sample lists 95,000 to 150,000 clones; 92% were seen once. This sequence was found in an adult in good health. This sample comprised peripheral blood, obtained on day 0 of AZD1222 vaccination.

The CDR3 reads CASSPDRDLTEAFF. CDR3 in DNA: TGTGCCAGCTCACCGGACAGGGATCTCACTGAAGCTTTCTTT. The genes are TRBV18 and TRBJ1-1; 8 bases fit TRBD1. The length of the CDR3 is 14 residues. Germline V gene sequence: CDR1 KGHSH, CDR2 LQKENI. V dropped 3 bases and J dropped 4; count of bases not matched to a gene: 4.